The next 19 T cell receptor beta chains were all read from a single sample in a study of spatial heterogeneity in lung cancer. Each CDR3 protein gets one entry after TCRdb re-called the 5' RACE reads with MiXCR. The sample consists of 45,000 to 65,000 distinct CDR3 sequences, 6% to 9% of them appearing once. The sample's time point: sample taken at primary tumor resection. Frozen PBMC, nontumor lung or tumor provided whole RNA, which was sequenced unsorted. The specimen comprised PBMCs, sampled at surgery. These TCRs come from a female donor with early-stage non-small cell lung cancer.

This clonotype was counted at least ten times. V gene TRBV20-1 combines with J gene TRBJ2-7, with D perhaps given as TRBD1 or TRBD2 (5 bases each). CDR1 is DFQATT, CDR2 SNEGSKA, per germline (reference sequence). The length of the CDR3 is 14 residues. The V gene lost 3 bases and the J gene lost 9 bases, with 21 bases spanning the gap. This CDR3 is CSARGDADGAPQYF. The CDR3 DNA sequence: TGCAGTGCTAGGGGGGACGCCGATGGGGCACCGCAGTACTTC.

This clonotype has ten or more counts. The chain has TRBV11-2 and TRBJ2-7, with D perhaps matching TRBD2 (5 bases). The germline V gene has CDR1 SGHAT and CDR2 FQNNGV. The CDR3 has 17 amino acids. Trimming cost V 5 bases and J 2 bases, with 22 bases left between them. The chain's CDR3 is CASSVTGRTTTPYEQYF. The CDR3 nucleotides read TGTGCCAGCAGCGTAACGGGGAGAACCACAACCCCCTACGAGCAGTACTTC.

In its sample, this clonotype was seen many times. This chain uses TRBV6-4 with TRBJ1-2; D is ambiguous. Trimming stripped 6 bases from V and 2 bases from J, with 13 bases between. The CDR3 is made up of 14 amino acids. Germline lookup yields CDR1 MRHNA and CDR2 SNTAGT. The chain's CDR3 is CASREDGSNYGYTF. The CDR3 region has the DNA TGTGCCAGCAGAGAGGACGGCTCCAACTATGGCTACACCTTC.

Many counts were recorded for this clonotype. The CDR3 sequence: CASSVEVVKDGYTF. The CDR3 bases are TGTGCCAGCAGTGTTGAAGTGGTGAAGGATGGCTACACCTTC. The chain recombines TRBV2 with TRBJ1-2; D ambiguous. CDR1 SNHLY and CDR2 FYNNEI come from the germline V gene. This CDR3 has 14 residues. Trimming left V 4 bases short and J 6 bases short, with 15 bases between. Drawing the rest from reference TRBV2 and TRBJ1-2, the complete variable domain is EPEVTQTPSHQVTQMGQEVILRCVPISNHLYFYWYRQILGQKVEFLVSFYNNEISEKSEIFDDQFSVERPDGSNFTLKIRSTKLEDSAMYFCASSVEVVKDGYTFGSGTRLTVV.

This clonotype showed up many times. CDR3 in DNA: TGTGCCAGCAGTTTACACAGCTATAATTCACCCCTCCACTTT. It translates to CASSLHSYNSPLHF. The chain employs TRBV28 and TRBJ1-6; no firm D call. The CDR3 is made up of 14 amino acids. Trimming took 2 bases from V and 3 from J, leaving 5 bases between them. The V gene's germline CDR1 is MDHEN and CDR2 SYDVKM.

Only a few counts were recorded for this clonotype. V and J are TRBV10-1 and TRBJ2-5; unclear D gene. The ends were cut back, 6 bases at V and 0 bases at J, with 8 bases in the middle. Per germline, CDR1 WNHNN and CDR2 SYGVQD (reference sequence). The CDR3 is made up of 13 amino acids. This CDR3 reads CASSSGYQETQYF. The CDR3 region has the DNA TGCGCCAGCAGCTCGGGTTACCAAGAGACCCAGTACTTC.

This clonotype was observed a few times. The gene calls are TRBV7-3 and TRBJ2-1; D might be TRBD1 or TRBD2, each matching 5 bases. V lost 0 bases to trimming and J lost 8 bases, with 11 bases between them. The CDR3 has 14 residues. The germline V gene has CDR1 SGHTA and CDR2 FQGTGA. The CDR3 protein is CASSLTPGADEQFF. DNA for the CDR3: TGTGCCAGCAGCTTAACGCCCGGGGCTGATGAGCAGTTCTTC.

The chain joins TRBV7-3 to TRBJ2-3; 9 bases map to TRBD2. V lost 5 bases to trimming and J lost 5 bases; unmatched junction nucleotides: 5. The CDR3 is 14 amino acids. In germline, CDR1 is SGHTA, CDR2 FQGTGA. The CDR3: CASSRSGGRDTQYF. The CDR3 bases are TGTGCCAGCAGCCGTAGCGGGGGTAGAGATACGCAGTATTTT.

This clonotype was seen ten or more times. CDR3 in DNA: TGTGCCAGCGGGTGGGTAGGGGGACAAGAGACCCAGTACTTC. Its protein product is CASGWVGGQETQYF. This chain uses TRBV28 with TRBJ2-5; tentatively, D is TRBD1 (6 bases). The CDR3 is 14 residues long. V was trimmed by 8 bases and J by 2 bases, leaving 15 bases between them. Germline V gene data show CDR1 as MDHEN and CDR2 as SYDVKM.

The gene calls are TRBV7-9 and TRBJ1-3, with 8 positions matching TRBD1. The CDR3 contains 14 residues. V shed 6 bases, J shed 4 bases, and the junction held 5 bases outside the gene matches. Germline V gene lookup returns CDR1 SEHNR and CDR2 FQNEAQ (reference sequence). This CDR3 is CASSNRGLGNTIYF. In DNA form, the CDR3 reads TGTGCCAGCAGTAACAGGGGGTTGGGAAACACCATATATTTT.

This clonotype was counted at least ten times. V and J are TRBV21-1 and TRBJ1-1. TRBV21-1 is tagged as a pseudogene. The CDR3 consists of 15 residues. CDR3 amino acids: CASSHTAIGNTEAFF. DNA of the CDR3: TGTGCCAGCAGCCACACCGCTATTGGGAACACTGAAGCTTTCTTT.

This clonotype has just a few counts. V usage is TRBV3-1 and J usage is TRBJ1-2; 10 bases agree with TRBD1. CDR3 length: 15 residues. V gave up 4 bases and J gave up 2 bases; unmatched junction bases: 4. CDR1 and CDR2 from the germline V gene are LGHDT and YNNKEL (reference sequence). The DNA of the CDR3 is TGTGCCAGCAGCCCGACAGGGGGCGCAAACTATGGCTACACCTTC. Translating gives CASSPTGGANYGYTF.

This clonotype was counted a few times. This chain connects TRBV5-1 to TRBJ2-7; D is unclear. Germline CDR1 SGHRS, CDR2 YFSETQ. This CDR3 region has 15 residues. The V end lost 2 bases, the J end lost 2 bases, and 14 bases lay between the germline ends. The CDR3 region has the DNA TGCGCCAGCAGCTTCTCCTCAGTGCCTACCTACGAGCAGTACTTC. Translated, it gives CASSFSSVPTYEQYF.

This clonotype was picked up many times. CDR3 region: CASSLTFTAAYNEQFF. The CDR3 DNA follows: TGTGCCAGTTCCCTGACGTTCACTGCAGCCTACAATGAGCAGTTCTTC. The chain carries TRBV19 and TRBJ2-1; D unresolved. CDR1 and CDR2 (germline): LNHDA, SQIVND (reference sequence). V was pared by 8 bases and J by 2 bases, with 19 bases between. This CDR3 region has 16 residues.

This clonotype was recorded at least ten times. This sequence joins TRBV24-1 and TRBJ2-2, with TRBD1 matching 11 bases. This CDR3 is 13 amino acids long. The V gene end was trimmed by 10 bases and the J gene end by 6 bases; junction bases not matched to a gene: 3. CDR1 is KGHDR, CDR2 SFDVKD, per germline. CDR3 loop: CATGQGAPGELFF. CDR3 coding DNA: TGTGCCACAGGACAGGGGGCGCCCGGGGAGCTGTTTTTT.

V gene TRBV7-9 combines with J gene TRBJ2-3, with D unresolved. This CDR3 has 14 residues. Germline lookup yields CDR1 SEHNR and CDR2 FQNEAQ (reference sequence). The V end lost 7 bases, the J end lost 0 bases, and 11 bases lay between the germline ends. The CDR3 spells CASIPQISTDTQYF. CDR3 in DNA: TGTGCCAGCATCCCCCAGATTAGCACAGATACGCAGTATTTT. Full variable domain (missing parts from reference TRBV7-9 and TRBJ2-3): DTGVSQNPRHKITKRGQNVTFRCDPISEHNRLYWYRQTLGQGPEFLTYFQNEAQLEKSRLLSDRFSAERPKGSFSTLEIQRTEQGDSAMYLCASIPQISTDTQYFGPGTRLTVL.

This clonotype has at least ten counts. CDR3 in DNA: TGTGCCACCAGCAGAGATCGAATGGCAGGGATCAACGTCCTGACTTTC. Translated: CATSRDRMAGINVLTF. V is TRBV15 and J is TRBJ2-6; perhaps TRBD1 as D (5 bases). Germline V gene data show CDR1 as LNHNV and CDR2 as YYDKDF (reference sequence). This CDR3 has 16 residues. Trimming cost V 0 bases and J 9 bases, with 15 bases left between them.

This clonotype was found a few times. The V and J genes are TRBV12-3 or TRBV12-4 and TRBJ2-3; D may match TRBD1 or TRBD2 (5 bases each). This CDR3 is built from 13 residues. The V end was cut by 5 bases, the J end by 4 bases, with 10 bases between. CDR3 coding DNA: TGTGCCAGCAGTGACCGGGACCCAGATACGCAGTATTTT. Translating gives CASSDRDPDTQYF.

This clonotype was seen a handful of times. CDR3 sequence: CSVVAGGFSYEQYF. The CDR3 nucleotides read TGCAGCGTTGTAGCGGGGGGATTTTCCTACGAGCAGTACTTC. The chain carries TRBV29-1 and TRBJ2-7; 10 nucleotides match TRBD2. The CDR3 length is 14 residues. Trimming removed 4 bases from V and 1 base from J; junction bases left unmatched: 4. From germline, CDR1 is SQVTM and CDR2 ANQGSEA.